This TCR beta chain originates from a study of blood T cells in healthy people across ages (dated by TCRdb to 2014 to 2015). Notes on the research overall: In model experiments, roughly one uniquely barcoded TCR beta cDNA molecule per two T cells was captured by template switching. Age-related changes in TCR beta repertoire diversity were measured in the study by deep sequencing normalized with unique cDNA molecular identifiers. Four age groups were formed from the donors: young (average approximately 15 years), middle-aged (just under 40), aged (62) and long-lived (82). The study analyzed two additional independent replicas of 1 million unique cDNA reads from the same blood draw for two donors, one aged 18 to 30 and one aged 80 or older. Results and caveats for the whole study, not just this receptor: Because donor CMV infection status was unknown, age-related changes in expanded clonotypes were potentially confounded. Since profiling was done on bulk unsorted PBMCs, naive and antigen-experienced compartments could not be conclusively compared. Compared with the aged group, the long-lived group had more naive CD4+ T cells, fewer expanded clones and increased TCR diversity, suggesting age selection. As age increased, observed TCR beta diversity per million T cells dropped in a roughly linear way, and a significant reduction was already evident by age about 36. A strong correlation was found between observed TCR beta diversity and the percentage of naive T cells measured by flow cytometry. Estimates of total diversity based on one million sequenced T cells were considered lower bounds and underestimates.

With regard to this clonotype: The target of this receptor is not known. Base qualities are not recorded, but no much larger clone differs from it by a single base.

Donors were under 40 systemically healthy Caucasian individuals from Russia aged about 6 to 100 years. Each donor gave approximately 9.3 milliliters of peripheral blood, collected into EDTA-treated Vacutainer tubes. Ficoll-Paque density-gradient centrifugation was used to isolate PBMCs, with at least 6 million per sample. Trizol reagent was used to extract total RNA from PBMCs, with at least 6 micrograms per sample. The percentages of naive CD45RAhigh/CD27high T cells were determined by flow cytometry on a PBMC aliquot from every donor. Libraries were built with 5' RACE. TCRdb shows the sequencer as Illumina HiSeq 2500. A second PCR of about 6 to 11 cycles was performed with a sample-barcoded 5' primer and a J-beta primer mix. A template-switch 5' adaptor carrying 12 random nucleotides introduced a unique molecular identifier onto each TCR beta cDNA molecule. Each sample yielded at least 2.5 million CDR3-containing paired-end reads. First-strand cDNA was synthesized from all RNA with the Mint cDNA synthesis kit, primed by a TRBC-specific oligonucleotide. Following uracil-DNA glycosylase treatment, all cDNA underwent a first 18-cycle PCR with the universal primers M1SS and BC2_uni_R. For the original study's pipeline: For normalization, 1 million high-quality reads were randomly selected from each sample, with every read carrying a distinct molecular identifier. Instead of being binned into consensus sequences, reads with shared molecular identifiers were discarded. MiTCR, with a Q25 quality threshold and the strictest error-elimination algorithm, was used for CDR3 identification, clonotype clustering and error correction. A nonparametric unseen species model with Euler transformation was used to estimate a lower bound on total TCR beta diversity. The raw public data were reprocessed by TCRdb itself: fastp quality trimming at Q25, MiXCR clonotype calling, in-frame beta chains only. Rows are combined by CDR3 protein, so each entry shows the most common genes and DNA. The V and J calls follow TCRdb's processing rather than the paper's. This sample comprises fewer than 800,000 distinct CDR3 sequences, more than 20% of them detected only once. The top ten constitute roughly a tenth of the sample.

CDR1 SEHNR and CDR2 FQNEAQ were looked up in the germline V gene (reference sequence). CDR3 length: 13 amino acids, cysteine to phenylalanine. The entry retains the CDR3 DNA only, 39 bases that are in frame from base 1. V is cut by 1 base and J by 11 bases, and the space between the germline ends is 14 bases. The sample was also reused in another study, on T cells of mothers and their children. The second investigation adds: Donors were nine systemically healthy Caucasian individuals: three mothers and their six children. cDNA synthesis consumed the entire amount of extracted RNA, loaded at around 1.4 ug RNA in each 15 ul reaction. Sample barcodes and 2-4 random nucleotides were added via the M1S primer in the second PCR. Each mother yielded over 9.5 million TCR beta CDR3 reads and each child a few million reads. Thymic selection shapes the output of TCR recombination in a similar way in related and unrelated pairs, and inherited differences have a minor effect. Normalized repertoire overlap in related mother-child pairs was always slightly higher than in unrelated mother-child pairs, but the difference was never significant. Persistent microchimeric T cell clones were not detected, at a sensitivity of 95 to 100 clones per million clonotypes. To look for features that set related mother-child pairs apart from unrelated individuals, the researchers ran deep NGS to compare the TCR beta repertoires of mothers and children. Mothers averaged around 40 +/- 4 years of age and children averaged about 10 +/- 4 years. After adapters were ligated using NEBNext reagents, the libraries underwent 100+100 nt paired-end sequencing on an Illumina HiSeq 2000. To prevent cross-contamination, the mother and child libraries were prepared one month apart and sequenced in separate runs. Each donor had between about 450,000 and 2,200,000 distinct TCR beta clonotypes identified. Naive TCR beta clonotypes were estimated from low-frequency clonotypes matched to each donor's FACS-determined naive share, without sorting.

Sequencing used blood. The sequence joins TRBV7-9 to TRBJ1-1; a confident D gene designation cannot be given. The TCR sequence derives from a boy aged 5-17 years in good health. The CDR3 loop reads CASSLGGPGGAFF. The bases are TGTGCCAGCAGCTTAGGGGGTCCCGGAGGGGCTTTCTTT.